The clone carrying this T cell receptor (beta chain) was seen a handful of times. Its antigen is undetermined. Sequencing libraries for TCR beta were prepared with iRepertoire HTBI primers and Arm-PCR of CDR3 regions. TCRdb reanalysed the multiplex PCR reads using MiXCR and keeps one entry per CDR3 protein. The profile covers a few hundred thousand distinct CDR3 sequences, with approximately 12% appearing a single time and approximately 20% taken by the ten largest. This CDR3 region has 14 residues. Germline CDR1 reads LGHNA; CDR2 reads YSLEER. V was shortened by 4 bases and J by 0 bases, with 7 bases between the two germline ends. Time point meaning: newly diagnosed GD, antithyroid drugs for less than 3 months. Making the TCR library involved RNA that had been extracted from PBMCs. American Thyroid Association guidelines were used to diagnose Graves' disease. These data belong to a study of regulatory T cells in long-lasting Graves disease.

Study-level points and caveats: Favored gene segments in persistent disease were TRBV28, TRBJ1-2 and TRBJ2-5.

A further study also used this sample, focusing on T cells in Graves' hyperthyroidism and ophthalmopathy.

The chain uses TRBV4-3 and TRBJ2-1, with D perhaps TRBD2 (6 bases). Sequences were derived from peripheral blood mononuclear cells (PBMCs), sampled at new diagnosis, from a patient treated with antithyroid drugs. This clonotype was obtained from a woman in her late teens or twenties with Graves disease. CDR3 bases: TGCGCCAGCAGCCGGGACTTCTCCTACAATGAGCAGTTCTTC. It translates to CASSRDFSYNEQFF.